What follows are 25 T cell receptor beta chains derived from one specimen sequenced in a study of cytomegalovirus exposure and HLA in healthy donors. 60 Vbeta and 13 Jbeta primers were used in PCR. Profiled with immunoSEQ multiplex PCR; TCRdb holds only in-frame clones, not every one. The table includes under 200,000 clones, 79% detected once. Sequences were obtained from PBMCs. These TCRs come from a woman aged 40 to 50 in good health and CMV-seronegative.

The rearrangement uses TRBV4-1 and TRBJ1-1, with D uncertain. The V end was cut by 4 bases, the J end by 4 bases, with 10 bases between. In germline, CDR1 is MGHRA, CDR2 YSYEKL. This CDR3 spans 13 amino acids. CDR3 in DNA: TGCGCCAGCAGCCCGGTCGGTGGCACTGAAGCTTTCTTT. Its protein is CASSPVGGTEAFF.

A single count supports this clone. The CDR3 sequence: CASSQARGEGGYTF. Written as DNA, the CDR3 is TGCGCCAGCAGCCAAGCCAGGGGTGAGGGCGGCTACACCTTC. This rearrangement joins TRBV4-3 to TRBJ1-2, with D maybe TRBD1 (6 bases). This CDR3 has 14 amino acids. From germline, CDR1 is LGHNA and CDR2 YSLEER. The germline V and J ends were trimmed by 1 base and 8 bases, with 14 bases remaining between them.

This clone was counted once. The chain has TRBV15 and TRBJ2-7, with 7 bases identical to TRBD1. CDR1 is LNHNV, CDR2 YYDKDF, per germline (reference sequence). This CDR3 contains 15 residues. Germline trimming cut 6 bases from V and 3 bases from J; bases unmatched to any gene: 11. The chain's CDR3 is CATSPGTVNHYEQYF. The DNA for the CDR3 is TGTGCCACCAGTCCGGGGACAGTCAATCACTACGAGCAGTACTTC.

The chain combines TRBV6-5 with TRBJ2-3; the D gene is possibly TRBD2 (6 bases). The V end was cut by 5 bases, the J end by 2 bases, with 14 bases between. The CDR3 has 15 amino acids. Germline V lookup: CDR1 MNHEY, CDR2 SVGAGI. DNA of the CDR3: TGTGCCAGCAGTGGGACCGGGGGTGACACAGATACGCAGTATTTT. It is translated as CASSGTGGDTDTQYF.

The chain employs TRBV7-9 and TRBJ2-1; the match to TRBD2 covers 10 bases. CDR1 is SEHNR, CDR2 FQNEAQ, per germline (reference sequence). V trimming: 7 bases; J trimming: 5 bases; junction bases outside the gene matches: 14. The CDR3 sequence is 17 residues long. The CDR3 nucleotides read TGTGCCAGCACCATCTTCCGAGGACTAGCGGAGAACAATGAGCAGTTCTTC. This translates into CASTIFRGLAENNEQFF.

This clone has just a few counts. This rearrangement joins TRBV10-3 to TRBJ1-1; no clear D. Trimming cost V 0 bases and J 1 base, with 6 bases left between them. The CDR3 totals 14 residues. From germline, CDR1 is ENHRY and CDR2 SYGVKD. The DNA for the CDR3 is TGTGCCATCAGTGAGTCATCGAGGAACACTGAAGCTTTCTTT. Its translation: CAISESSRNTEAFF.

This chain joins TRBV6-1 and TRBJ2-7, with 7 bases aligning to TRBD1. V lost 1 base, J lost 5 bases, and 2 bases stayed unmatched. The germline CDR1 and CDR2 sequences are MNHNS and SASEGT. The CDR3 has 13 amino acids. The CDR3 loop is CASSEEGGHEQYF. The CDR3 DNA reads TGTGCCAGCAGTGAAGAAGGGGGCCACGAGCAGTACTTC.

In this sample, this clone turned up once. The V and J genes are TRBV28 and TRBJ1-6; D is ambiguous. CDR3 length: 14 residues. Trimming took 6 bases from V and 14 from J, leaving 20 bases between them. From germline, CDR1 is MDHEN and CDR2 SYDVKM. This chain's CDR3 is CASRVPGEGMALHF. The CDR3 coding sequence is TGTGCCAGCAGGGTTCCTGGCGAGGGTATGGCCCTCCACTTT. Looking up the rest from reference TRBV28 and TRBJ1-6 gives the full variable domain: DVKVTQSSRYLVKRTGEKVFLECVQDMDHENMFWYRQDPGLGLRLIYFSYDVKMKEKGDIPEGYSVSREKKERFSLILESASTNQTSMYLCASRVPGEGMALHFGNGTRLTVT.

This clone came up once. The V gene is TRBV19, the J gene TRBJ2-5; 15 bases are shared with TRBD2. Germline V gene sequence: CDR1 LNHDA, CDR2 SQIVND (reference sequence). V lost 8 bases and J lost 4; bases outside the gene matches: 5. The CDR3 is made up of 15 amino acids. The CDR3 region has the DNA TGTGCCAGTTCCCGGACTAGCGGGAGGGGAGAGACCCAGTACTTC. It is translated as CASSRTSGRGETQYF.

The chain carries TRBV4-1 and TRBJ2-7, with 8 bases lining up with TRBD2. The CDR3 covers 14 residues. The germline gives CDR1 MGHRA, CDR2 YSYEKL. V shed 6 bases, J shed 7 bases, and the junction held 11 bases outside the gene matches. This chain's CDR3 is CASRATSGVGEQYF. Here the CDR3 DNA reads TGCGCCAGCAGGGCCACTAGCGGTGTGGGAGAGCAGTACTTC.

The sample holds a few counts of this clone. The chain carries TRBV28 and TRBJ1-1; D is possibly TRBD1 (6 bases). The length of the CDR3 is 13 residues. The V and J ends lost 3 bases and 4 bases respectively, with 9 bases between them. Germline V CDR1 and CDR2: MDHEN, SYDVKM. The CDR3 here is CASSFPQGTEAFF. CDR3 nucleotide sequence: TGTGCCAGCAGTTTCCCACAGGGCACTGAAGCTTTCTTT.

This sequence joins TRBV10-2 and TRBJ1-1; no clear D. This CDR3 is built from 16 residues. V lost 2 bases and J lost 1, with 14 bases in between. Germline CDR1 and CDR2: WSHSY and SAAADI. CDR3 bases: TGCGCCAGCAGTGAGGGCCAGTTTGGTGCGAACACTGAAGCTTTCTTT. Translated: CASSEGQFGANTEAFF.

This sequence joins TRBV11-3 and TRBJ2-1, with a weak D call TRBD2 (5 bases). V was clipped by 2 bases and J by 9 bases, with 23 bases between them. CDR1 is SGHNT, CDR2 YENEEA, per germline. The CDR3 extends over 17 amino acids. In DNA, the CDR3 is TGTGCCAGCAGCTTAACGGGAAGACCGAGTATGGAATCTGAGCAGTTCTTC. Protein sequence: CASSLTGRPSMESEQFF.

The rearrangement joins TRBV5-6 to TRBJ2-7, with D possibly TRBD1 on 5 matching bases. Looked up from germline, CDR1 is SGHDT and CDR2 is YYEEEE. Trimming left V 6 bases short and J 1 base short, with 11 bases between. The CDR3 covers 13 residues. This CDR3 reads CASNRAGSYEQYF. The DNA of the CDR3 is TGTGCCAGCAACCGGGCAGGGTCCTACGAGCAGTACTTC.

This clone was counted many times. The chain has TRBV5-1 and TRBJ1-4; TRBD1 is a possible D gene (6 bases). CDR1 and CDR2 from the germline V gene are SGHRS and YFSETQ. The V and J ends lost 2 bases and 8 bases respectively, with 22 bases between them. The CDR3 runs 17 residues. CDR3 in DNA: TGCGCCAGCAGCTTAGGACAGCGAACAGGAGTTTCGGAAAAACTGTTTTTT. Translating it yields CASSLGQRTGVSEKLFF. Combining the CDR3 with reference TRBV5-1 and TRBJ1-4 gives the whole variable domain KAGVTQTPRYLIKTRGQQVTLSCSPISGHRSVSWYQQTPGQGLQFLFEYFSETQRNKGNFPGRFSGRQFSNSRSEMNVSTLELGDSALYLCASSLGQRTGVSEKLFFGSGTQLSVL.

CDR3: CASSLAGSYNEQFF. The CDR3 nucleotides read TGCGCCAGCAGTCTAGCGGGCTCCTACAATGAGCAGTTCTTC. The V gene is TRBV10-2, the J gene TRBJ2-1; 8 bases are a match to TRBD2. CDR1 WSHSY and CDR2 SAAADI come from the germline V gene. Trimming cost V 5 bases and J 0 bases; bases outside gene matches: 0. The CDR3 loop spans 14 amino acids.

The chain uses TRBV27 and TRBJ2-7; a weak D match, TRBD2 (5 bases). The CDR3 has 14 residues. Deletions cut 6 bases from V and 2 bases from J, with 14 bases between. Germline V CDR1 and CDR2: MNHEY, SMNVEV (reference sequence). CDR3 DNA: TGTGCCAGCAGAGGGTGGACTCTTCCCTACGAGCAGTACTTC. Its translation is CASRGWTLPYEQYF.

This chain's CDR3 is CASSFRGQAAYEQYF. Written as DNA, the CDR3 is TGTGCCAGCAGCTTCCGGGGACAGGCGGCGTACGAGCAGTACTTC. V and J are TRBV7-2 and TRBJ2-7; 8 positions match TRBD1. The germline CDR1 and CDR2 sequences are SGHTA and FQGNSA. There are 15 residues in the CDR3. The V and J ends lost 3 bases and 4 bases, in that order; junction bases with no gene match: 8.

The rearrangement uses TRBV25-1 and TRBJ2-2; tentative D call: TRBD1 (5 bases). The germline gives CDR1 MGHDK, CDR2 SYGVNS. Trimming shortened V by 4 bases and J by 0 bases, and 15 bases separated the two germline ends. This CDR3 region has 17 residues. Written as DNA, the CDR3 is TGTGCCAGCAGTGTCCAAGGGGTCACCTCGAACACCGGGGAGCTGTTTTTT. This translates into CASSVQGVTSNTGELFF.

V and J are TRBV19 and TRBJ1-6, with 7 bases aligning to TRBD1. Germline V gives CDR1 LNHDA, CDR2 SQIVND (reference sequence). CDR3 length: 14 amino acids. V gave up 3 bases and J gave up 6 bases; unmatched junction bases: 2. In DNA form, the CDR3 reads TGTGCCAGTAGTATTCGACAGGGTAATTCACCCCTCCACTTT. Translating it yields CASSIRQGNSPLHF.

V gene TRBV10-3 combines with J gene TRBJ2-3; TRBD2 aligns across 8 bases. The CDR3 sequence is 17 residues long. Per the germline V gene, CDR1 is ENHRY and CDR2 is SYGVKD. Trimming removed 4 bases from V and 2 bases from J; junction bases left unmatched: 11. The CDR3 spells CAISVGAVAGSTDTQYF. CDR3 sequence (DNA): TGTGCCATCAGTGTAGGGGCGGTAGCGGGATCCACAGATACGCAGTATTTT.

This clone appeared a single time. The chain joins TRBV27 to TRBJ1-1; D perhaps matches TRBD1 (6 bases). The V end was cut by 5 bases, the J end by 0 bases, with 19 bases between. CDR1 is MNHEY and CDR2 is SMNVEV in the germline V gene (reference sequence). The CDR3 extends over 17 amino acids. The CDR3 DNA sequence: TGTGCCAGCAGTACCCGTAAAGGGCGGGGGCTGAACACTGAAGCTTTCTTT. Encoded protein: CASSTRKGRGLNTEAFF.

The chain uses TRBV2 and TRBJ1-1; TRBD1 aligns across 7 bases. V lost 6 bases, J lost 0 bases, and 10 bases stayed unmatched. CDR1 is SNHLY and CDR2 is FYNNEI in the germline V gene. The CDR3 length is 16 residues. DNA of the CDR3: TGTGCCAGCAGCCCCGACAGGGACGTCATGAACACTGAAGCTTTCTTT. This translates into CASSPDRDVMNTEAFF.

The gene calls are TRBV5-6 and TRBJ2-2, with D possibly matching TRBD2 (6 bases). V was clipped by 0 bases and J by 0 bases, with 9 bases between them. The CDR3 length is 16 residues. CDR1 is SGHDT, CDR2 YYEEEE, per germline. DNA of the CDR3: TGTGCCAGCAGCTTGGCCGCGGGATCGAACACCGGGGAGCTGTTTTTT. It yields the protein CASSLAAGSNTGELFF.

The DNA for the CDR3 is TGTGCCAGCAGCGCCAGACTAGCGGGAGTAACAGATACGCAGTATTTT. Its translation is CASSARLAGVTDTQYF. The chain uses TRBV9 and TRBJ2-3; 12 bases are a match to TRBD2. The V gene end was trimmed by 3 bases and the J gene end by 3 bases; junction bases not matched to a gene: 5. Germline CDR1 reads SGDLS; CDR2 reads YYNGEE. This CDR3 has 16 residues.